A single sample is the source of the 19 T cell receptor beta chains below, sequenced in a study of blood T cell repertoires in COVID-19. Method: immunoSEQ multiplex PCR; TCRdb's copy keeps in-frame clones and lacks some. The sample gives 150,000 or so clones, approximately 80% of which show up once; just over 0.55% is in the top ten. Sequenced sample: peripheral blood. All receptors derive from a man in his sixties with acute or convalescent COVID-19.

In DNA, the CDR3 is TGTGCCAGCAGTGACTCGACAGCGCAGGGGACAGATACGCAGTATTTT. Residues: CASSDSTAQGTDTQYF. This chain connects TRBV6-4 to TRBJ2-3; tentative D call: TRBD1 (6 bases). The CDR3 runs to 16 residues. Per germline, CDR1 MRHNA and CDR2 SNTAGT. The V gene lost 0 bases and the J gene lost 3 bases, with 13 bases spanning the gap.

The CDR3 DNA reads TGTGCCAGCAGCGTAAGGGGGACTAGCGGGGACAATGAGCAGTTCTTC. This sequence encodes CASSVRGTSGDNEQFF. J is TRBJ2-1 and V is TRBV9, with 13 bases that match TRBD2. Germline assignment: CDR1 SGDLS and CDR2 YYNGEE. Trimming cost V 1 base and J 5 bases; bases outside gene matches: 3. This CDR3 spans 16 amino acids.

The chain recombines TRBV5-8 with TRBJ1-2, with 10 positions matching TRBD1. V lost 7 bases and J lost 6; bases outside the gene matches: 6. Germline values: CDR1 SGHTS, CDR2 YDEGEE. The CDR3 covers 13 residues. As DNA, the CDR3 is TGTGCCAGCCAGTTTGGGACAGGGGATGGCTACACCTTC. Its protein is CASQFGTGDGYTF.

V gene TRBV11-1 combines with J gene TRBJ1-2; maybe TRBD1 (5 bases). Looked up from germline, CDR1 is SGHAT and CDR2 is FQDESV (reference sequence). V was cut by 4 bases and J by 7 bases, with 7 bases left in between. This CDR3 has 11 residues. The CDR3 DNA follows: TGTGCCAGCAGCTGGGGGGTTGGCTACACCTTC. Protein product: CASSWGVGYTF.

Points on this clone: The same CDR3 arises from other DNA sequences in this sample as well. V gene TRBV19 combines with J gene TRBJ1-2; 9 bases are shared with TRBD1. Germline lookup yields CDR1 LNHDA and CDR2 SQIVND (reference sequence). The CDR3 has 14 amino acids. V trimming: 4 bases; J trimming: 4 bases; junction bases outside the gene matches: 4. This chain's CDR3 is CASSTTGGGYGYTF. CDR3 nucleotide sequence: TGTGCCAGTAGTACGACAGGGGGGGGCTATGGCTACACCTTC.

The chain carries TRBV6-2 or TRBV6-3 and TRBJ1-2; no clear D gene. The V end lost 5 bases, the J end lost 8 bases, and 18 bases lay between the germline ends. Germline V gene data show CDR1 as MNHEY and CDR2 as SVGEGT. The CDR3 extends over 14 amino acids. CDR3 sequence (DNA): TGTGCCAGCAGTGTCACGCGGCTCGTGGCCGGCTACACCTTC. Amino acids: CASSVTRLVAGYTF.

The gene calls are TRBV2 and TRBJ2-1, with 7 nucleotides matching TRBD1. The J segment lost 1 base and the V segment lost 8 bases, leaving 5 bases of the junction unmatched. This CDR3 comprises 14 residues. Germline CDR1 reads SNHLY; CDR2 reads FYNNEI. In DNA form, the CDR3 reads TGTGCCAGCCTTTCGGGACAGTCCTACAATGAGCAGTTCTTC. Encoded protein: CASLSGQSYNEQFF. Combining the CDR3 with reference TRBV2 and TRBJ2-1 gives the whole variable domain EPEVTQTPSHQVTQMGQEVILRCVPISNHLYFYWYRQILGQKVEFLVSFYNNEISEKSEIFDDQFSVERPDGSNFTLKIRSTKLEDSAMYFCASLSGQSYNEQFFGPGTRLTVL.

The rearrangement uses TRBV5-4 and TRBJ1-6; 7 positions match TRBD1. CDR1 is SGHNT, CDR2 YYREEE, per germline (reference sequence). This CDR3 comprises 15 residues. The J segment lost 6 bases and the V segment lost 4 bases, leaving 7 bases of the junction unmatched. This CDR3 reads CASSLRDRTNSPLHF. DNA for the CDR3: TGTGCCAGCAGCCTCCGGGACAGAACTAATTCACCCCTCCACTTT.

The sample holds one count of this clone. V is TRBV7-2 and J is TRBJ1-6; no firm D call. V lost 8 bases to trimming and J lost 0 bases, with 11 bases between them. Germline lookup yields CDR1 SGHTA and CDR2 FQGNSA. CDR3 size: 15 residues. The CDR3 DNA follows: TGTGCCAGCTCTCAAGCCCTCTCCTATAATTCACCCCTCCACTTT. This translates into CASSQALSYNSPLHF. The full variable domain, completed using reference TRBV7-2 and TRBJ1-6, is GAGVSQSPSNKVTEKGKDVELRCDPISGHTALYWYRQSLGQGLEFLIYFQGNSAPDKSGLPSDRFSAERTGGSVSTLTIQRTQQEDSAVYLCASSQALSYNSPLHFGNGTRLTVT.

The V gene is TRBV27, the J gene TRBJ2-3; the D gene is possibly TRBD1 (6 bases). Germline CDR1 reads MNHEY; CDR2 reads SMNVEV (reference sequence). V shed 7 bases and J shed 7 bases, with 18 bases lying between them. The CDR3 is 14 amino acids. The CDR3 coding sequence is TGTGCCAGCACCAAGGGGGACATGTATCATACGCAGTATTTT. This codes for CASTKGDMYHTQYF.

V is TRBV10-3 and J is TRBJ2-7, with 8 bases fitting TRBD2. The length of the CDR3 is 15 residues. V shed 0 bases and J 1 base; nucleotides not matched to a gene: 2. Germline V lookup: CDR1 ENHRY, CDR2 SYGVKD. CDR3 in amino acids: CAISESTSGSYEQYF. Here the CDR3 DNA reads TGTGCCATCAGTGAGTCTACTAGCGGATCCTACGAGCAGTACTTC.

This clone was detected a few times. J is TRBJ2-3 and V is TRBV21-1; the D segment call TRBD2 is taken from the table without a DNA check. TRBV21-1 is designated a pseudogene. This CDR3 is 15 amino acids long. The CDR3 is CASSKASRRTDTQYF. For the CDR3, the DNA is TGTGCCAGCAGCAAAGCTAGCCGACGCACAGATACGCAGTATTTT.

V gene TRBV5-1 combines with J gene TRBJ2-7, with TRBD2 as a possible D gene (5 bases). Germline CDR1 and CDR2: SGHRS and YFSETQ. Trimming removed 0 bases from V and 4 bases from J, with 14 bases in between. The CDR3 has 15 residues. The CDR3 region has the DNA TGCGCCAGCAGCTTGGTTCTTAGCCCGGGGTACGAGCAGTACTTC. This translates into CASSLVLSPGYEQYF.

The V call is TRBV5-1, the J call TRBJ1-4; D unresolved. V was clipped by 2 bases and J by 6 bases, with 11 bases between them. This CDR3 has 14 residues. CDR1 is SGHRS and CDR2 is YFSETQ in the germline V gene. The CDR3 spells CASSFGRRDEKLFF. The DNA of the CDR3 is TGCGCCAGCAGCTTCGGGCGGCGGGATGAAAAACTGTTTTTT.

DNA of the CDR3: TGTGCCAGCAGCTCGGGACAGGCGAACACTGAAGCTTTCTTT. The encoded protein is CASSSGQANTEAFF. V is TRBV7-2 and J is TRBJ1-1, with 8 bases identical to TRBD1. The CDR3 length is 14 residues. The V and J ends lost 4 bases and 1 base, in that order; junction bases with no gene match: 2. Germline-derived CDR1 and CDR2 are SGHTA and FQGNSA.

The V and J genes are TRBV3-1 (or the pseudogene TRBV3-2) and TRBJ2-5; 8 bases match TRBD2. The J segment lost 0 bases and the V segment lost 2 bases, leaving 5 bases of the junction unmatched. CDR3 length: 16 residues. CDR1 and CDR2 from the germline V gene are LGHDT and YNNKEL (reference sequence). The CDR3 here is CASSQRGGLYQETQYF. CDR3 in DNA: TGTGCCAGCAGCCAACGCGGGGGGCTCTACCAAGAGACCCAGTACTTC.

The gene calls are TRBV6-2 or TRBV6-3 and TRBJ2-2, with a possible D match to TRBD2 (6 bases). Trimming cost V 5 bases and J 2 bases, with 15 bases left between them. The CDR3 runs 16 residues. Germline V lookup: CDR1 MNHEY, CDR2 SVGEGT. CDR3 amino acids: CASSARNGGNTGELFF. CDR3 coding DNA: TGTGCCAGCAGTGCTCGTAACGGGGGTAACACCGGGGAGCTGTTTTTT.

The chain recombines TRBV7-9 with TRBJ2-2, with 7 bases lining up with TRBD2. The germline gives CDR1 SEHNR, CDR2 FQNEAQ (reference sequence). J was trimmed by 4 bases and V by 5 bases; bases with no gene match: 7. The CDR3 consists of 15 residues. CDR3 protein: CASSPRTGGTGELFF. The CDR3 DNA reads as TGTGCCAGCAGCCCACGGACGGGGGGCACCGGGGAGCTGTTTTTT.

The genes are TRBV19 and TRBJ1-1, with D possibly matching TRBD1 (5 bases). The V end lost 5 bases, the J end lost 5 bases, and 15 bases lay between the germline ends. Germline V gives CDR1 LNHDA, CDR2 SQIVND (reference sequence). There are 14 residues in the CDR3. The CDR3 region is CASSVRGGTTEAFF. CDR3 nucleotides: TGTGCCAGTAGTGTCCGGGGGGGGACTACTGAAGCTTTCTTT.